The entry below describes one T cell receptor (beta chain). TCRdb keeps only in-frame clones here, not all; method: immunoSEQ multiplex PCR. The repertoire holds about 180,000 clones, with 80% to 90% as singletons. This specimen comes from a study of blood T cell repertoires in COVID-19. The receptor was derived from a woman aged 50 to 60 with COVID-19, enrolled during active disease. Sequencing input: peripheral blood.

The CDR3 bases are TGTGCCAGCAGTGACGCAGGTTTCCAAGCTACGCAGTATTTT. This codes for CASSDAGFQATQYF. The J gene is TRBJ2-3, the V gene TRBV6-4, with D hard to call. V shed 2 bases and J shed 8 bases, with 14 bases lying between them. CDR1 and CDR2 from the germline V gene are MRHNA and SNTAGT. The CDR3 totals 14 residues.